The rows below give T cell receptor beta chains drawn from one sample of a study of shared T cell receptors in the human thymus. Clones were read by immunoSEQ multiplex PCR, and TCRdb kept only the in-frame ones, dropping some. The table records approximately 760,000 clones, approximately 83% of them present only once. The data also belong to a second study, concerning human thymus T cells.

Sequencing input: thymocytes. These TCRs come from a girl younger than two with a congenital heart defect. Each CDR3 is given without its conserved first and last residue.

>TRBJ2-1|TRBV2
ASSETSGALNEQF
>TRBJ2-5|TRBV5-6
ASSDRSGVTQETQY
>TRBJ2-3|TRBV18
ASSGTDTDTQY
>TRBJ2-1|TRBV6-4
ASSEGTSHEQF
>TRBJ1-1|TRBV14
ASSPPPLNGTEAF
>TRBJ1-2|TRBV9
ASSVGPAESYGYT
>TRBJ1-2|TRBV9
ASSLRDRVGYT
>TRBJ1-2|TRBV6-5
ASRGDSYGYT
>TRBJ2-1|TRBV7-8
ASSLGAWEQF
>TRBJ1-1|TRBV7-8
ASRDIRSRGTEAF
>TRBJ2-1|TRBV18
ASSRTRRQDNEQF
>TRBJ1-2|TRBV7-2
ASSLANLGTGGGYT
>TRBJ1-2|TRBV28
ASSWDRCYT
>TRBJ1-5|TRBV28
ASSPTSRGYNQPQH
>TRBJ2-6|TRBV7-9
ASSLGQPVSGANVLT
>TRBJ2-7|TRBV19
ASSIRRGQAYEQY
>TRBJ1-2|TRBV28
ASSFWTGGGRGGYT
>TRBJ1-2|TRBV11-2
ASSLAPGGYGYT
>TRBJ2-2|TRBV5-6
ASSSVQGAPNTGELF
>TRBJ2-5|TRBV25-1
ASATETGPVEETQY
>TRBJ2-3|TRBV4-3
ASSQGPLGLAGVTSTDTQY
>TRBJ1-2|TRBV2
ASSRTWTGKNGYT
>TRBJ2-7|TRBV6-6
ASSYSGDRDFYEQY
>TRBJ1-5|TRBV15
ATSRDGALTGWDSNQPQH
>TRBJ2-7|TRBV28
ASSIPPQGSYEQY